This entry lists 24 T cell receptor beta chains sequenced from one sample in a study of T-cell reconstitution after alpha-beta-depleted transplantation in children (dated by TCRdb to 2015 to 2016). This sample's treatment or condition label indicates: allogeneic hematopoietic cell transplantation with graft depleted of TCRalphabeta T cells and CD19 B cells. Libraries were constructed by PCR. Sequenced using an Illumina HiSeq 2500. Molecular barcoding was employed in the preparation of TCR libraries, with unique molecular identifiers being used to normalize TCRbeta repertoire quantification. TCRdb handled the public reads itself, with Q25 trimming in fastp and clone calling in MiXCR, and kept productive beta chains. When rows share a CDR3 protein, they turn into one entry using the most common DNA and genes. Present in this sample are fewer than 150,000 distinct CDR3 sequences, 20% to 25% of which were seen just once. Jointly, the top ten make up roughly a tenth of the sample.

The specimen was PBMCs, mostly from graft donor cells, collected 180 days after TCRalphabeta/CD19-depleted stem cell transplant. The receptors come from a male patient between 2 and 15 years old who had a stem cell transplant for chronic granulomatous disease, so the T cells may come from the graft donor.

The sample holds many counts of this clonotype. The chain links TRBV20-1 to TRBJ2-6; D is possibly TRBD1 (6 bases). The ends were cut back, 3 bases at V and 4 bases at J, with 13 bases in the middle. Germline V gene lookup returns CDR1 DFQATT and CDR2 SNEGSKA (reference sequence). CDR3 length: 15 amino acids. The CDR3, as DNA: TGCAGTGCTAGCAGGGGCATCTCCGGGGCCAACGTCCTGACTTTC. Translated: CSASRGISGANVLTF.

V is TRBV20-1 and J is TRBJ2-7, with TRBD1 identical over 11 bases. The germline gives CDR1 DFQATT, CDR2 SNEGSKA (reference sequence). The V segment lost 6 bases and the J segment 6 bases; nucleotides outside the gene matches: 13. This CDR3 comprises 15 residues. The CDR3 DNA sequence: TGCAGTGCAGTGGACAGGGGGCTAAATAAGCTCGAGCAGTACTTC. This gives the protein CSAVDRGLNKLEQYF.

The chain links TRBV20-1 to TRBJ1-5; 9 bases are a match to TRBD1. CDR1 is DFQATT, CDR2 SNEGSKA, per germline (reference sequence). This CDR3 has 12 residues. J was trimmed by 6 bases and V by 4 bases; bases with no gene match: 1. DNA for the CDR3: TGCAGTGCTAACAGGGGGCGTCAGCCCCAGCATTTT. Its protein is CSANRGRQPQHF.

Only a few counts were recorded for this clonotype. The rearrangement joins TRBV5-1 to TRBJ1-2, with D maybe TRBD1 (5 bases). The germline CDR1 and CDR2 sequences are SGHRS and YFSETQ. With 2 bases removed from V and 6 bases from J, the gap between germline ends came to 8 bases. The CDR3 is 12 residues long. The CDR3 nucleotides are TGCGCCAGCAGCTTCGAAGGGGATGGCTACACCTTC. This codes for CASSFEGDGYTF. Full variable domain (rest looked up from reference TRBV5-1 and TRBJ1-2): KAGVTQTPRYLIKTRGQQVTLSCSPISGHRSVSWYQQTPGQGLQFLFEYFSETQRNKGNFPGRFSGRQFSNSRSEMNVSTLELGDSALYLCASSFEGDGYTFGSGTRLTVV.

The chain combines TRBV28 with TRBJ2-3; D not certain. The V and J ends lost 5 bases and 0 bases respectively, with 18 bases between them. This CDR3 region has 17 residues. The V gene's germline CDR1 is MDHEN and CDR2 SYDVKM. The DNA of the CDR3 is TGTGCCAGCAGTGGGATTCTAGTGATGAGGAGCACAGATACGCAGTATTTT. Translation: CASSGILVMRSTDTQYF.

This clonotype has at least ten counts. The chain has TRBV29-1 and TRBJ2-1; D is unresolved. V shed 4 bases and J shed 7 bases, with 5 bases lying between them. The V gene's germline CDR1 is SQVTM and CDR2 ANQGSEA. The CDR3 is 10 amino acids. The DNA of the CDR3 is TGCAGCGTTGCAGCTAATGAGCAGTTCTTC. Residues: CSVAANEQFF.

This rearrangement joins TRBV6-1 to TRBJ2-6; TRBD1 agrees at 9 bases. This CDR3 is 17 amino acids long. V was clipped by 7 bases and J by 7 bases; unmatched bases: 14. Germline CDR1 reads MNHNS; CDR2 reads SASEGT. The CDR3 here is CASNRQGGRVGANVLTF. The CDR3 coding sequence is TGTGCCAGCAACAGACAGGGGGGAAGGGTTGGAGCCAACGTCCTGACTTTC.

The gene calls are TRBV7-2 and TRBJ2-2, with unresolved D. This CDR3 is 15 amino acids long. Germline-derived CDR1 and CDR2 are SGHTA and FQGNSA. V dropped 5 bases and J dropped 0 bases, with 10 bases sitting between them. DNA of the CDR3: TGTGCCAGCAGCCCACAGTTTGCGAACACCGGGGAGCTGTTTTTT. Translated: CASSPQFANTGELFF. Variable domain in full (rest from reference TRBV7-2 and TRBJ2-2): GAGVSQSPSNKVTEKGKDVELRCDPISGHTALYWYRQSLGQGLEFLIYFQGNSAPDKSGLPSDRFSAERTGGSVSTLTIQRTQQEDSAVYLCASSPQFANTGELFFGEGSRLTVL.

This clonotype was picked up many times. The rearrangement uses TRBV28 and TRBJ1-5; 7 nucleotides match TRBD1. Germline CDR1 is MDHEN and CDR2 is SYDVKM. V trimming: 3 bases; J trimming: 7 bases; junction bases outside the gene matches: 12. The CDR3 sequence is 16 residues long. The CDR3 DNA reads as TGTGCCAGCAGTTTGGAGCTTATCGGAGGGGGCCAGCCCCAGCATTTT. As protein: CASSLELIGGGQPQHF.

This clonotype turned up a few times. CDR3 DNA sequence: TGCAGCGTCCCCTTACTAGCGGGAGCCACCGGGGAGCTGTTTTTT. This codes for CSVPLLAGATGELFF. This chain links TRBV29-1 with TRBJ2-2, with 11 bases aligning to TRBD2. In germline, CDR1 is SQVTM, CDR2 ANQGSEA. The CDR3 totals 15 residues. Trimming at V came to 6 bases and at J to 4 bases, leaving 7 bases not matched to a gene.

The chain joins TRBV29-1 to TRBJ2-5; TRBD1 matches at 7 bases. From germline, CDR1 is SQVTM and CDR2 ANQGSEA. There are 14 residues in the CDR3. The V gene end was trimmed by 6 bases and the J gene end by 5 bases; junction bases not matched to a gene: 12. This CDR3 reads CSVEHTGDGETQYF. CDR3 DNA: TGCAGCGTAGAGCATACAGGGGACGGGGAGACCCAGTACTTC.

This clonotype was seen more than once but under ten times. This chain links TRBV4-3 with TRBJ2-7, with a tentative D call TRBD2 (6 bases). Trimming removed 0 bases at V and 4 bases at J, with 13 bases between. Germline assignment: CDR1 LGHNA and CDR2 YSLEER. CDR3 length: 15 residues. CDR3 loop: CASSQEPLASYEQYF. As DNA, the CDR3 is TGCGCCAGCAGCCAAGAACCCCTAGCGTCGTACGAGCAGTACTTC.

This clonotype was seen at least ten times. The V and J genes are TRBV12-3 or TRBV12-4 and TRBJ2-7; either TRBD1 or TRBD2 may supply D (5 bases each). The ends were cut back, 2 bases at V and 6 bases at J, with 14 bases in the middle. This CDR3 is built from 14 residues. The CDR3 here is CASSLNSRGFEQYF. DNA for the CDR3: TGTGCCAGCAGTTTAAACTCGAGGGGTTTCGAGCAGTACTTC.

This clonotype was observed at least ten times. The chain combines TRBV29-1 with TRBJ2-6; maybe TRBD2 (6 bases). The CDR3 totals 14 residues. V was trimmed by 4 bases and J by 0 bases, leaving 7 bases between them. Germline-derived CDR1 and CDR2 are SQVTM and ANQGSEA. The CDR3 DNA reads TGCAGCGTTGTCGGGAGCTCTGGGGCCAACGTCCTGACTTTC. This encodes CSVVGSSGANVLTF.

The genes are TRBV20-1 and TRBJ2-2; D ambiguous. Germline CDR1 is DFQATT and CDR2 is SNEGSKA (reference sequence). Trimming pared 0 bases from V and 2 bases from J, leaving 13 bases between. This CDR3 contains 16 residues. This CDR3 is CSARDARRPNTGELFF. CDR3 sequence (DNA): TGCAGTGCTAGAGATGCTCGTAGGCCTAACACCGGGGAGCTGTTTTTT.

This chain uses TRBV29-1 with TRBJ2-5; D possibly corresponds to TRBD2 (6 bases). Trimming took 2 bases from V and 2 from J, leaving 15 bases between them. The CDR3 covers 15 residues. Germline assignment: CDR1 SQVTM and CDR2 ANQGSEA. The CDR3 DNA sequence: TGCAGCGTTGAAAGGGGCTTAGCGGAGCAAGAGACCCAGTACTTC. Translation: CSVERGLAEQETQYF. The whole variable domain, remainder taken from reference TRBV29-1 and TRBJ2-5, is SAVISQKPSRDICQRGTSLTIQCQVDSQVTMMFWYRQQPGQSLTLIATANQGSEATYESGFVIDKFPISRPNLTFSTLTVSNMSPEDSSIYLCSVERGLAEQETQYFGPGTRLLVL.

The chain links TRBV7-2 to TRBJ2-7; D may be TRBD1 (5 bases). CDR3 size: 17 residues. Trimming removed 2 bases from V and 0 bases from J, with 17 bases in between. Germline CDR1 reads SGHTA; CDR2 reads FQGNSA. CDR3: CASSLRLSAGSSYEQYF. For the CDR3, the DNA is TGTGCCAGCAGCTTAAGGCTCTCGGCAGGGTCCTCCTACGAGCAGTACTTC. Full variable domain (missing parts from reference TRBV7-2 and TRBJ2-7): GAGVSQSPSNKVTEKGKDVELRCDPISGHTALYWYRQSLGQGLEFLIYFQGNSAPDKSGLPSDRFSAERTGGSVSTLTIQRTQQEDSAVYLCASSLRLSAGSSYEQYFGPGTRLTVT.

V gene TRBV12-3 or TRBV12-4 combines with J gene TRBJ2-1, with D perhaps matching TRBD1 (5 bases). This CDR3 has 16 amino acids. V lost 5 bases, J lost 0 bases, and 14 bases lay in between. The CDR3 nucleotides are TGTGCCAGCAGTGACAGCTTTACTATCTCCTACAATGAGCAGTTCTTC. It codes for CASSDSFTISYNEQFF.

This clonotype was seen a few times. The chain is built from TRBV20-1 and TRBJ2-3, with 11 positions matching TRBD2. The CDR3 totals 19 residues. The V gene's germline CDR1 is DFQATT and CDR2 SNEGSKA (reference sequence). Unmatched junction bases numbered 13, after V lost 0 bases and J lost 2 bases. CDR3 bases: TGCAGTGCTAGAGATGGAGGGTTCGGGACTAGCGGCCCCACAGATACGCAGTATTTT. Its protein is CSARDGGFGTSGPTDTQYF.

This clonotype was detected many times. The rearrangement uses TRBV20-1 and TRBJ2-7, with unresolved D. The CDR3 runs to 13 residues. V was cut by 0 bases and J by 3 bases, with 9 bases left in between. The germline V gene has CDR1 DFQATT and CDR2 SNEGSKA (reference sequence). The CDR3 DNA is TGCAGTGCTAGAGAAATCGCAGACTACGAGCAGTACTTC. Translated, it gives CSAREIADYEQYF.

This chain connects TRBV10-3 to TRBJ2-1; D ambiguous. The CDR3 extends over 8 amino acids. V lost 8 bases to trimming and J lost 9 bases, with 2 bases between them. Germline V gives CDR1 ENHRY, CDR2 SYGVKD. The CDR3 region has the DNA TGTGCCATCTTTGAGCAGTTCTTC. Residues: CAIFEQFF.

In DNA form, the CDR3 reads TGCGCCAGCAGCCGAGAGAGATTTCAGGGGTTACCTGGAAACACCATATATTTT. Amino acid sequence: CASSRERFQGLPGNTIYF. The chain links TRBV4-3 to TRBJ1-3; a possible D gene is TRBD1 (6 bases). Germline loops: CDR1 LGHNA, CDR2 YSLEER. This CDR3 spans 18 amino acids. Trimming left V 4 bases short and J 2 bases short, with 21 bases between.

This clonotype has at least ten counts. The CDR3 sequence is CASSLWRDGGDTQYF. CDR3 sequence (DNA): TGTGCCAGCAGCTTATGGCGGGACGGGGGAGATACGCAGTATTTT. The chain links TRBV7-9 to TRBJ2-3, with D possibly TRBD2 on 6 matching bases. CDR3 length: 15 amino acids. Between the trimmed V and J ends, which lost 2 bases and 5 bases, there was a span of 14 bases. The V gene's germline CDR1 is SEHNR and CDR2 FQNEAQ (reference sequence). The full variable domain, completed using reference TRBV7-9 and TRBJ2-3, is DTGVSQNPRHKITKRGQNVTFRCDPISEHNRLYWYRQTLGQGPEFLTYFQNEAQLEKSRLLSDRFSAERPKGSFSTLEIQRTEQGDSAMYLCASSLWRDGGDTQYFGPGTRLTVL.

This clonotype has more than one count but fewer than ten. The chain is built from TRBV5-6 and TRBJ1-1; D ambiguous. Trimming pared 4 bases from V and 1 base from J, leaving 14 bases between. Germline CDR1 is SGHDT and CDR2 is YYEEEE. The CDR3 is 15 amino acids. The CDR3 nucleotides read TGTGCCAGCAGCGCCCAACAGAATGCGAACACTGAAGCTTTCTTT. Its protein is CASSAQQNANTEAFF.